What follows are 2 T cell receptor beta chains derived from one specimen sequenced in a study of cytomegalovirus exposure and HLA in healthy donors. This PCR relied on a set of 60 Vbeta primers and 13 Jbeta primers. Some clones are missing from TCRdb's copy, which holds only in-frame ones; the method was immunoSEQ multiplex PCR. The sample lists just over 150,000 clones; approximately 79% were seen once. The material sequenced was PBMCs. These receptors came from a woman in her forties or fifties in good health and CMV-seropositive.

The CDR3 DNA sequence: TGTGCCAGCAGCCCCCAGGAGGGTCTTTTCTACGAGCAGTACTTC. As protein: CASSPQEGLFYEQYF. This chain uses TRBV7-8 with TRBJ2-7; a weak D match, TRBD2 (6 bases). The CDR3 loop spans 15 amino acids. V was cut by 5 bases and J by 3 bases, with 17 bases left in between. Germline CDR1 SGHVS, CDR2 FQNEAQ.

About this clone: Distinct nucleotide sequences in the sample also encode this CDR3. The genes are TRBV28 and TRBJ1-5, with a possible D match to TRBD1 (5 bases). This CDR3 contains 14 residues. Per the germline V gene, CDR1 is MDHEN and CDR2 is SYDVKM. The V end was cut by 6 bases, the J end by 1 base, with 10 bases between. The CDR3 reads CASSQGQSNQPQHF. CDR3 in DNA: TGTGCCAGCAGCCAAGGACAAAGCAATCAGCCCCAGCATTTT.